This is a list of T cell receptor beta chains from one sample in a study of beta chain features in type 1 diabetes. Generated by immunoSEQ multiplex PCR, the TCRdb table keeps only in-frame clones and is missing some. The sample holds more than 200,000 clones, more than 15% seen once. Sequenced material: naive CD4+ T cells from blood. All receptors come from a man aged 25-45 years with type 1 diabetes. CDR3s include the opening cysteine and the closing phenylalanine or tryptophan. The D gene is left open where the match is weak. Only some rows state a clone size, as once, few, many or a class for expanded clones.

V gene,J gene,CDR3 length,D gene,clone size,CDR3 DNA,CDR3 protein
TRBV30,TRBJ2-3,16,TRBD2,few,TGTGCCTGGAGTCCCGGACTAGCGGGAGGGCCAGATACGCAGTATTTT,CAWSPGLAGGPDTQYF
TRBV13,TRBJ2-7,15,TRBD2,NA,TGTGCCAGCAGCCGTAGCGGGGGGAGCTCCTACGAGCAGTACTTC,CASSRSGGSSYEQYF
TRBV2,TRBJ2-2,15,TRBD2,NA,TGTGCCAGCAGCGGACTAGCGGCGAACACCGGGGAGCTGTTTTTT,CASSGLAANTGELFF
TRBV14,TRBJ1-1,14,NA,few,TGTGCCAGCAGCCCCCTGCCTGGGGGCACTGAAGCTTTCTTT,CASSPLPGGTEAFF
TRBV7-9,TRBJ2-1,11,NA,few,TGTGCCAGCAGCTTAGTGGGTCAGCAGTTCTTC,CASSLVGQQFF
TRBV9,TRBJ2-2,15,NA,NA,TGTGCCAGCAGCGTAGAGGGCGGTTACACCGGGGAGCTGTTTTTT,CASSVEGGYTGELFF
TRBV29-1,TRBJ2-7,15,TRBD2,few,TGCAGCGTCAAAACGCCGGGACTAGGGCAAGGAGAGCAGTACTTC,CSVKTPGLGQGEQYF
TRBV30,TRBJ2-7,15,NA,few,TGTGCCTGGAGTGAGCCACCGGGAGCGGTTTACGAGCAGTACTTC,CAWSEPPGAVYEQYF
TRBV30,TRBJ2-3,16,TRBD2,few,TGTGCCTGGAGTGTAGGAAGCGGGAGAGGGTCAGATACGCAGTATTTT,CAWSVGSGRGSDTQYF
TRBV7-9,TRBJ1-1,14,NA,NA,TGTGCCATGAAATGGGGGCTGGAGAACACTGAAGCTTTCTTT,CAMKWGLENTEAFF
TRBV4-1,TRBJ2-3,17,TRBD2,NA,TGCGCCAGCAGCCAAGATAACCCTAGCGGGGTCACAGATACGCAGTATTTT,CASSQDNPSGVTDTQYF
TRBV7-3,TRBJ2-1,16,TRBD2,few,TGTGCCAGCAGCTTAAATCCGCTAGCGGGAGGGAATGAGCAGTTCTTC,CASSLNPLAGGNEQFF
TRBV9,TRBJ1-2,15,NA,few,TGTGCCAGCAGCGTAGGCCCGGGGGTTAACTATGGCTACACCTTC,CASSVGPGVNYGYTF
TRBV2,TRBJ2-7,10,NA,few,TGTGCCAGCAGTTACCTCGAGCAGTACTTC,CASSYLEQYF
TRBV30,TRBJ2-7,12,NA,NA,TGTGCCTGGAGTGTAACAGGGACCGAGCAGTACTTC,CAWSVTGTEQYF
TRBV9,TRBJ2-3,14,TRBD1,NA,TGTGCCAGCAGCGTCGGACAGGGCACAGATACGCAGTATTTT,CASSVGQGTDTQYF
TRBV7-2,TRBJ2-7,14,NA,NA,TGTGCCAGCAGCAACTACGGGACTCTCTACGAGCAGTACTTC,CASSNYGTLYEQYF
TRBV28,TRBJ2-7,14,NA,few,TGTGCCAGCACCCGCTCGGGATTAACCTACGAGCAGTACTTC,CASTRSGLTYEQYF
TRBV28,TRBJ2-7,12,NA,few,TGTGCCAGCAGTACACTTCCCTACGAGCAGTACTTC,CASSTLPYEQYF
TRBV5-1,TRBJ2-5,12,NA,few,TGCGCCAGCAGCTTGGCGGGCCAGACCCAGTACTTC,CASSLAGQTQYF
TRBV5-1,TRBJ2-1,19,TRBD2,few,TGCGCCAGCAGCTCTATCGGGGCTAAACTAGCGCCTGCCTACAATGAGCAGTTCTTC,CASSSIGAKLAPAYNEQFF
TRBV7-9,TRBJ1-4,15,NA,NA,TGTGCCAGCAGTCCCAGGGCTACAACTAATGAAAAACTGTTTTTT,CASSPRATTNEKLFF
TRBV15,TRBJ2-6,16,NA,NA,TGTGCCACCAGCAGACGACTGACCTCTGGGGCCAACGTCCTGACTTTC,CATSRRLTSGANVLTF